The subject of this entry is one TCR beta chain. Its antigen is not yet known. The sample holds no much larger clone one base away, and base qualities are not on file. Using the deep immunoSEQ assay, multiplex PCR amplified TCR CDR3 regions from genomic DNA. Extracted genomic DNA from each cell subset was spread evenly across all wells of several immunoSEQ 96-well plates, with each plate serving as a replicate. For sorted subsets, roughly 200 ng genomic DNA, equal to tens of thousands of T cell genomes, was loaded into each replicate PCR. Purified libraries were quantified with a Qubit 3.0 fluorometer, sized on a Bioanalyzer 2100, and re-quantified with the KAPA Library Quantification kit. Every immunoSEQ 96-well plate was sequenced on a separate single-read 150-cycle Illumina NextSeq 550 flow cell. In the authors' own workflow: Because the immunoSEQ output included only junctional sequences and no quality scores, the filtering could not be the same as the filtering used for full-length reads. Sequences were annotated with PyIR, a Python wrapper for IgBLAST v1.9, and V/J genes and CDR3 were assigned using IMGT germline references. Any read was removed if the V/J assignment was weak (E-value above 1e-6), the CDR3 was missing, or the read contained stop codons, out-of-frame junctions, or ambiguous translated residues. A V3J clonotype was defined by an identical inferred V gene, J gene, and CDR3 amino acid sequence. To compute the percentage overlap between repertoires, the number of shared unique clonotypes was divided by the size of the smaller repertoire. Three approaches were used to assess repertoire richness: RTK rarefaction, the Chao1 estimator, and Recon v2.1 estimates of unobserved clonotypes. For all TCRbeta clonotypes obtained by the gDNA method from a handful of donors, generation probabilities were computed with OLGA. TCRdb holds this immuneACCESS table with in-frame rearrangements only. Some clones are missing; in checked studies, unresolved V genes explain under half, and the rest has no known cause. The DNA gave D and trimming, while V, J and clone size come from that table. Here the sample has more than 2 million clones; just over 90% occur a single time. Around 1.8% of the sample goes to the ten largest clones.

CD8 naive samples were CD45RO-negative cells positively selected for CCR7, giving a CD45RA+CCR7+ population that excluded TemRA cells. The donors were healthy, HIV-negative adults with no recently reported acute infections or vaccinations. Only Caucasian adults living in Nashville, Tennessee, USA were represented among the donors. Blood was collected by leukapheresis, and PBMCs were isolated by Ficoll-Histopaque density gradient centrifugation and then cryopreserved in liquid nitrogen vapor phase. Analytical flow cytometry was used to check the purity and quantity of each magnetically sorted T cell population. Each sorted fraction had its genomic DNA isolated and then quantified by UV absorbance on a Nanodrop 2000c. This record belongs to a study of shared clonotypes between healthy human individuals (TCRdb year 2020). In terms of the full investigation: The cohort included a few men and two women between 18 and 49 years of age. Blood TCR repertoires of about 5 healthy adults were deeply sequenced to estimate repertoire size and the extent of clonotype sharing between individuals. Between about 0.9 and 10 billion PBMCs per donor were obtained by leukapheresis. For each donor, CD4 naive and CD4 memory were each given three plates, CD8 naive was given two plates, and CD8 memory was given one plate. To increase sequencing depth and limit assay-specific biases, different laboratories used diverse techniques to prepare libraries and sequence TCR repertoires.

Reading from cysteine to phenylalanine, the CDR3 counts 15 amino acids. Only the CDR3 region is kept as DNA, spanning 45 bases read in frame from base 1. Trimmed from V: 10 bases; trimmed from J: 3 bases; junction bases lacking a gene match: 11. From a lookup of the germline V gene, CDR1 and CDR2 are MDHEN and SYDVKM. What the research found in general, with its limitations: Compared with non-shared clonotypes, clonotypes shared by all four sorted-subset donors had higher generation probabilities. When several donors were compared, the shared fraction of clonotypes was about 5% for naive CD4, around 3.5% for naive CD8, 2.3% for memory CD4, and about 0.36% for memory CD8. Sampling was restricted to blood, and TCR repertoires in tissue are likely to differ from TCR repertoires in blood. Pairwise subsampling indicated that sequencing depth was expected to affect the degree of clonotype sharing among donors. The small number of donors limited the genetic and exposure-history diversity represented. Incomplete sequencing was indicated by rarefaction of sorted-subset datasets, despite the large sequencing depth. Estimated clonotype richness was generally larger for naive than for memory subsets.

This clonotype was obtained from a man aged 18-30 years in good health. Some clones in this sample may be carry-over from other donors' samples. Sequencing was carried out using naive CD8+ T cells from PBMCs. Taken with the paper, the label for cell subset or site translates to: CD45RA+CCR7+. Recombination connected TRBV28 to TRBJ1-5; TRBD1 aligns with 8 central bases. In nucleotides, the sequence is TGTGCCACCGCGCACGGACAGGGTACCAATCAGCCCCAGCATTTT. This gives the protein CATAHGQGTNQPQHF.